These 15 T cell receptor beta chains came from one sample sequenced in a study of TIL therapy for anti-PD-1-resistant metastatic lung cancer (dated by TCRdb to 2020 to 2023). Using bias-controlled multiplex PCR with the immunoSEQ v3 hsTCRB kit, the TCR beta CDR3 regions were amplified from genomic DNA. The table was pulled from immuneACCESS by TCRdb, which kept in-frame rearrangements only. Such tables lose some clones; where checked, under half of the loss comes from unresolved V genes, and the rest has no known cause. This sample gives about 52,000 clones in total; 79% of them show up just once. The top ten hold about 5% of the sample. Explained via the paper, the time point label denotes: pre-treatment sample, taken before nivolumab and TIL therapy. The sequencing used blood, collected at baseline. Receptor source: a woman between 25 and 85 years old with non-small cell lung cancer.

The J gene is TRBJ2-3, the V gene TRBV30, with 10 bases aligning to TRBD2. The CDR3 loop spans 14 amino acids. The V and J ends lost 2 bases and 4 bases, in that order; junction bases with no gene match: 3. CDR1 is GTSNPN, CDR2 SVGIG, per germline (reference sequence). CDR3 region: CAWSSGLAADTQYF. CDR3 in DNA: TGTGCCTGGAGTTCCGGACTAGCGGCAGATACGCAGTATTTT.

The genes are TRBV4-1 and TRBJ1-1, with D uncertain. The ends were cut back, 5 bases at V and 5 bases at J, with 15 bases in the middle. The CDR3 is made up of 14 amino acids. Germline V lookup: CDR1 MGHRA, CDR2 YSYEKL. The CDR3 coding sequence is TGCGCCAGCAGCTTTTTCCCCAGGCAGACTGAAGCTTTCTTT. Protein product: CASSFFPRQTEAFF.

The chain is built from TRBV6-5 and TRBJ1-1; 9 bases fit TRBD1. The germline V gene has CDR1 MNHEY and CDR2 SVGAGI. After removal of 5 bases from V and 11 bases from J, the junction contained 9 bases not matched to a gene. The CDR3 loop spans 13 amino acids. The CDR3 DNA sequence: TGTGCCAGCAGTCCTGGGACAGGGTTGGGCGCTTTCTTT. Its translation: CASSPGTGLGAFF.

The chain couples TRBV9 to TRBJ2-5, with a weak D call TRBD1 (6 bases). The germline CDR1 and CDR2 sequences are SGDLS and YYNGEE. The ends were cut back, 3 bases at V and 4 bases at J, with 13 bases in the middle. The CDR3 is 14 residues long. The CDR3: CASSADPRGETQYF. The CDR3 coding sequence is TGTGCCAGCAGCGCCGACCCCAGGGGAGAGACCCAGTACTTC. The full variable domain, in which reference TRBV9 and TRBJ2-5 provide the parts outside the CDR3, is DSGVTQTPKHLITATGQRVTLRCSPRSGDLSVYWYQQSLDQGLQFLIQYYNGEERAKGNILERFSAQQFPDLHSELNLSSLELGDSALYFCASSADPRGETQYFGPGTRLLVL.

The chain joins TRBV5-4 to TRBJ2-2; TRBD2 is a possible D gene (5 bases). The V gene's germline CDR1 is SGHNT and CDR2 YYREEE (reference sequence). There are 15 residues in the CDR3. V was cut by 0 bases and J by 6 bases, with 12 bases left in between. DNA for the CDR3: TGTGCCAGCAGCTTGGTGAAGGGAGCGGCCGGGGAGCTGTTTTTT. Translated, it gives CASSLVKGAAGELFF.

The genes are TRBV5-1 and TRBJ2-3; 9 nucleotides line up with TRBD2. The CDR3 has 16 residues. CDR1 SGHRS and CDR2 YFSETQ come from the germline V gene. V was clipped by 0 bases and J by 2 bases; unmatched bases: 4. The CDR3: CASSLELAGPTDTQYF. The DNA of the CDR3 is TGCGCCAGCAGCTTGGAGCTAGCGGGGCCCACAGATACGCAGTATTTT.

The rearrangement uses TRBV6-5 and TRBJ1-3; possible D gene TRBD1, 6 bases. The V gene's germline CDR1 is MNHEY and CDR2 SVGAGI. Trimming stripped 5 bases from V and 3 bases from J, with 14 bases between. The CDR3 has 15 residues. The CDR3 protein is CASSPQGWGGNTIYF. The CDR3 DNA follows: TGTGCCAGCAGTCCACAGGGATGGGGTGGAAACACCATATATTTT.

This chain links TRBV18 with TRBJ2-3; 8 bases match TRBD1. Per the germline V gene, CDR1 is KGHSH and CDR2 is LQKENI. J was trimmed by 5 bases and V by 2 bases; bases with no gene match: 9. The CDR3 contains 16 residues. CDR3 coding DNA: TGTGCCAGCTCACCAATTGCAGGGGGCAGAGGAGATACGCAGTATTTT. The encoded protein is CASSPIAGGRGDTQYF.

This chain uses TRBV7-2 with TRBJ1-2, with a weak D call TRBD1 (6 bases). Trimming stripped 5 bases from V and 0 bases from J, with 16 bases between. Germline values: CDR1 SGHTA, CDR2 FQGNSA. CDR3 length equals 16 residues. The CDR3: CASSPDRDTANYGYTF. The CDR3 DNA reads TGTGCCAGCAGCCCCGACCGGGACACTGCTAACTATGGCTACACCTTC.

This chain uses TRBV7-2 with TRBJ2-1; D unclear. Germline loops: CDR1 SGHTA, CDR2 FQGNSA. The CDR3 sequence is 15 residues long. V dropped 5 bases and J dropped 0 bases, with 11 bases sitting between them. CDR3 DNA sequence: TGTGCCAGCAGCGACCTGGCAAGCTCCTACAATGAGCAGTTCTTC. Translation: CASSDLASSYNEQFF.

The sample holds one count of this clone. This chain uses TRBV2 with TRBJ2-7, with 7 bases lining up with TRBD2. The CDR3 totals 14 residues. V lost 6 bases to trimming and J lost 5 bases; unmatched junction nucleotides: 10. CDR1 and CDR2 (germline): SNHLY, FYNNEI. The CDR3 sequence is CASRRTSILHEQYF. The CDR3 DNA follows: TGTGCCAGCAGGAGGACTAGTATTCTCCACGAGCAGTACTTC. The full variable domain, with the rest looked up from reference TRBV2 and TRBJ2-7, is EPEVTQTPSHQVTQMGQEVILRCVPISNHLYFYWYRQILGQKVEFLVSFYNNEISEKSEIFDDQFSVERPDGSNFTLKIRSTKLEDSAMYFCASRRTSILHEQYFGPGTRLTVT.

V and J are TRBV7-6 and TRBJ2-7; TRBD1 might be the D (5 bases). Germline loops: CDR1 SGHVS, CDR2 FNYEAQ. The V end was cut by 1 base, the J end by 7 bases, with 11 bases between. The CDR3 spans 13 residues. CDR3 protein: CASSLEQGGEQYF. The CDR3 DNA is TGTGCCAGCAGCTTAGAGCAGGGTGGGGAGCAGTACTTC. The full variable domain, with the rest looked up from reference TRBV7-6 and TRBJ2-7, is GAGVSQSPRYKVTKRGQDVALRCDPISGHVSLYWYRQALGQGPEFLTYFNYEAQQDKSGLPNDRFSAERPEGSISTLTIQRTEQRDSAMYRCASSLEQGGEQYFGPGTRLTVT.

This clone came up once. The chain joins TRBV7-6 to TRBJ1-3; no firm D call. Deletions cut 5 bases from V and 0 bases from J, with 20 bases between. CDR1 is SGHVS, CDR2 FNYEAQ, per germline. This CDR3 spans 18 amino acids. DNA of the CDR3: TGTGCCAGCAGCCCTACCCCTACAGAGTTTCTCTCTGGAAACACCATATATTTT. It codes for CASSPTPTEFLSGNTIYF.

The chain couples TRBV6-5 to TRBJ1-2; 7 positions match TRBD1. Germline V CDR1 and CDR2: MNHEY, SVGAGI. The CDR3 covers 14 residues. V shed 7 bases and J 3 bases; nucleotides not matched to a gene: 8. CDR3 protein: CASNRRQGHYGYTF. The CDR3 DNA reads TGTGCCAGCAACCGGCGACAGGGACACTATGGCTACACCTTC.

The V and J genes are TRBV28 and TRBJ2-5; 11 nucleotides match TRBD2. Germline V gene data show CDR1 as MDHEN and CDR2 as SYDVKM. J was trimmed by 1 base and V by 3 bases; bases with no gene match: 7. The CDR3 totals 17 residues. CDR3 in DNA: TGTGCCAGCAGTTTTTCGGGCCTAGCGGGGGGCCAAGAGACCCAGTACTTC. The encoded protein is CASSFSGLAGGQETQYF.